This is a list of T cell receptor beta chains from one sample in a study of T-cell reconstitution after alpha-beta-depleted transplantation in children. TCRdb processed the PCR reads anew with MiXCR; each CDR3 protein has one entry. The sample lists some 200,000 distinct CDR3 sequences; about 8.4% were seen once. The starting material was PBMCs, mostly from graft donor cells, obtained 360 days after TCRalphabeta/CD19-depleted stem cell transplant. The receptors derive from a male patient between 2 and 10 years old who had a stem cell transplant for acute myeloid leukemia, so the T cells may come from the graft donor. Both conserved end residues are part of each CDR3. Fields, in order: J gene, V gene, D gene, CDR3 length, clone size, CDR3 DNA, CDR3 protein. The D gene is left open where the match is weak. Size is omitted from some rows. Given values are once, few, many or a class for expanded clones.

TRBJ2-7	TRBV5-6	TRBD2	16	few	TGTGCCAGCAGCCTCGGACTAGCGGGAGGGCCTGGGGAGCAGTACTTC	CASSLGLAGGPGEQYF
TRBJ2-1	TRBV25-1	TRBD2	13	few	TGTGCCACCGTCGGACTAGTTCAAGGTGAGCAGTTCTTC	CATVGLVQGEQFF
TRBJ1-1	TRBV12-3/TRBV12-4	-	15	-	TGTGCCAGCAGTTACGGCAGGGGCAGGGACACTGAAGCTTTCTTT	CASSYGRGRDTEAFF
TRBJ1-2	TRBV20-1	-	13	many	TGCAGTGCAGGGACACCCAATAACTATGGCTACACCTTC	CSAGTPNNYGYTF
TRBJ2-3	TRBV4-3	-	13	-	TGCGCCAGCAGCCAAGTGAGCACAGATACGCAGTATTTT	CASSQVSTDTQYF
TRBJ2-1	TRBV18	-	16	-	TGTGCCAGCTCACCCGCCTGGTCACATTTTTACAATGAGCAGTTCTTC	CASSPAWSHFYNEQFF
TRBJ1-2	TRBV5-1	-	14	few	TGCGCCAGCAGCTTGGCGGGCCAAAACTATGGCTACACCTTC	CASSLAGQNYGYTF
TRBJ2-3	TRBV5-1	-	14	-	TGCGCCAGCAGCTTGGCTATCAGCACAGATACGCAGTATTTT	CASSLAISTDTQYF
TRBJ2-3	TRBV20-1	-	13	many	TGCAGTGCTAGAGATGATGGGTCAGATACGCAGTATTTT	CSARDDGSDTQYF
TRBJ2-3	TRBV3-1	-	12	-	TGTGCCAGCCAGAGAGGGGAGGATACGCAGTATTTT	CASQRGEDTQYF
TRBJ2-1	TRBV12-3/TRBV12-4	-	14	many	TGTGCCAGCAGACAAGCGGGACAGAACAATGAGCAGTTCTTC	CASRQAGQNNEQFF
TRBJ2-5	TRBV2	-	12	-	TGTGCCAGCTCCCCAATACGAGAGACCCAGTACTTC	CASSPIRETQYF
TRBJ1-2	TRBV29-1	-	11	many	TGCAGCGCGACAGTAAACTATGGCTACACCTTC	CSATVNYGYTF
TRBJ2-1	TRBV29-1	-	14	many	TGCAGCGTTGTAGCCGGGAGTGTAGGAAATGAGCAGTTCTTC	CSVVAGSVGNEQFF
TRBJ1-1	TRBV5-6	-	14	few	TGTGCCAGCAGCGGGACCGGGGCGTTGGAACGAGCTTTCTTT	CASSGTGALERAFF
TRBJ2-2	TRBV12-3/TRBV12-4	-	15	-	TGTGCCAGCACCCCCGGGCATATGAGGGCCGGGGAGCTGTTTTTT	CASTPGHMRAGELFF
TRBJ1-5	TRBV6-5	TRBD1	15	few	TGTGCCAGCAGTTACAAGACAGGGAACGGGCAGCCCCAGCATTTT	CASSYKTGNGQPQHF